The 20 T cell receptor beta chains below all came from one sample that was sequenced in a study of T-cell memory formation after mild COVID-19. TCRdb re-analysed the 5' RACE reads in MiXCR, keeping a single row per CDR3 protein. In the table there are fewer than 200,000 distinct CDR3 sequences, roughly 20% of which are singletons. The sequencing input was PBMCs or a T cell subset sorted from them (not recorded which). The receptors here all came from a man between 18 and 35 years old who had mild COVID-19 (a few samples of this study predate the infection). Cell type and time point are not known.

In DNA form, the CDR3 reads TGTGCCAGCAGCTTAGAGGGTGCGGGCACTGAAGCTTTCTTT. It specifies CASSLEGAGTEAFF. V and J are TRBV7-8 and TRBJ1-1; D uncertain. V gave up 1 base and J gave up 4 bases, with 10 bases separating them. The CDR3 is 14 amino acids. Germline lookup yields CDR1 SGHVS and CDR2 FQNEAQ.

V and J are TRBV20-1 and TRBJ2-5; D is unresolved. With 2 bases removed from V and 5 bases from J, the gap between germline ends came to 6 bases. This CDR3 has 11 amino acids. Germline V CDR1 and CDR2: DFQATT, SNEGSKA (reference sequence). The CDR3 loop is CSARNGETQYF. For the CDR3, the DNA is TGCAGTGCTAGAAACGGGGAGACCCAGTACTTC.

The chain uses TRBV7-2 and TRBJ2-7; D is unresolved. Trimming took off 2 bases at V and 7 bases at J, with 15 bases between the two ends. This CDR3 is 14 amino acids long. Germline CDR1 and CDR2: SGHTA and FQGNSA. As DNA, the CDR3 is TGTGCCAGCAGCTTACTCTTACCCCGTGGGGAGCAGTACTTC. The encoded protein is CASSLLLPRGEQYF.

This clonotype was detected only a few times. The rearrangement joins TRBV4-3 to TRBJ1-2; 8 bases align to TRBD1. The CDR3 spans 14 residues. J gave up 6 bases and V 0 bases, and 3 bases lay outside the gene matches. CDR1 and CDR2 from the germline V gene are LGHNA and YSLEER. The CDR3 protein is CASSQDYRGDGYTF. The CDR3 nucleotides read TGCGCCAGCAGCCAAGACTACAGGGGGGATGGCTACACCTTC.

The V gene is TRBV20-1, the J gene TRBJ2-2; either TRBD1 or TRBD2 may supply D (5 bases each). Germline lookup yields CDR1 DFQATT and CDR2 SNEGSKA (reference sequence). V dropped 5 bases and J dropped 4 bases, with 14 bases sitting between them. The CDR3 runs to 14 residues. The CDR3 protein is CSAVEGQGTGELFF. CDR3 DNA: TGCAGTGCTGTCGAGGGGCAGGGCACCGGGGAGCTGTTTTTT.

This sequence joins TRBV4-2 and TRBJ2-1; either TRBD1 or TRBD2 may supply D (5 bases each). Trimming took off 1 base at V and 13 bases at J, with 17 bases between the two ends. This CDR3 has 14 amino acids. CDR1 and CDR2 (germline): LGHNA, YNFKEQ. CDR3 bases: TGTGCCAGCAGCCAAGGGCGAGGGGCCCACAAACAGTTCTTC. It codes for CASSQGRGAHKQFF.

This clonotype appeared a few times. V gene TRBV7-2 combines with J gene TRBJ1-1; no clear D. From germline, CDR1 is SGHTA and CDR2 FQGNSA. V was cut by 5 bases and J by 6 bases, with 10 bases left in between. The CDR3 length is 12 residues. The CDR3 DNA follows: TGTGCCAGCAGCCCCGGCATCGCTGAAGCTTTCTTT. Protein sequence: CASSPGIAEAFF.

This clonotype was picked up a small number of times. The V and J genes are TRBV24-1 and TRBJ2-2; 7 bases are a match to TRBD1. CDR1 and CDR2 (germline): KGHDR, SFDVKD. CDR3 length equals 14 residues. V gave up 4 bases and J gave up 6 bases; unmatched junction bases: 4. CDR3 region: CATSDPGQPGELFF. DNA for the CDR3: TGTGCCACCAGTGACCCGGGACAGCCCGGGGAGCTGTTTTTT.

A few counts support this clonotype. The chain joins TRBV9 to TRBJ2-2; TRBD2 agrees at 9 bases. Germline V gives CDR1 SGDLS, CDR2 YYNGEE. V shed 3 bases, J shed 4 bases, and the junction held 7 bases outside the gene matches. The CDR3 contains 16 residues. This CDR3 reads CASSALASGATGELFF. DNA of the CDR3: TGTGCCAGCAGCGCGTTGGCTAGCGGGGCCACCGGGGAGCTGTTTTTT. Full variable domain (rest looked up from reference TRBV9 and TRBJ2-2): DSGVTQTPKHLITATGQRVTLRCSPRSGDLSVYWYQQSLDQGLQFLIQYYNGEERAKGNILERFSAQQFPDLHSELNLSSLELGDSALYFCASSALASGATGELFFGEGSRLTVL.

There are a few counts of this clonotype. The J gene is TRBJ2-1, the V gene TRBV5-1; D is uncertain. Trimming took 8 bases from V and 1 from J, leaving 10 bases between them. Germline CDR1 and CDR2: SGHRS and YFSETQ. The CDR3 length is 13 residues. Here the CDR3 DNA reads TGCGCCAGTAACCATGGGTCCTACAATGAGCAGTTCTTC. Encoded protein: CASNHGSYNEQFF.

This clonotype was counted only a few times. This sequence joins TRBV12-3 or TRBV12-4 and TRBJ1-1; tentatively, D is TRBD1 (6 bases). The CDR3 sequence is 14 residues long. The V and J ends lost 4 bases and 1 base respectively, with 10 bases between them. The CDR3: CASSWGGANTEAFF. In DNA, the CDR3 is TGTGCCAGCAGTTGGGGGGGCGCGAACACTGAAGCTTTCTTT.

The rearrangement links TRBV7-3 to TRBJ2-3; tentative D call: TRBD2 (5 bases). Germline CDR1 is SGHTA and CDR2 is FQGTGA. Trimming pared 5 bases from V and 6 bases from J, leaving 15 bases between. This CDR3 region has 14 residues. The CDR3 DNA reads TGTGCCAGCAGCCGGACCAGTCGGAGGGATACGCAGTATTTT. Translated, it gives CASSRTSRRDTQYF.

The rearrangement joins TRBV6-5 to TRBJ1-4; D remains ambiguous. The CDR3 covers 11 residues. The V and J ends lost 6 bases and 6 bases respectively, with 5 bases between them. Germline V gives CDR1 MNHEY, CDR2 SVGAGI. CDR3 sequence reads: CASSQDEKLFF. Written as DNA, the CDR3 is TGTGCCAGCAGCCAGGATGAAAAACTGTTTTTT.

The V call is TRBV4-2, the J call TRBJ1-3, with D uncertain. CDR1 is LGHNA, CDR2 YNFKEQ, per germline. The CDR3 is 16 residues long. V lost 0 bases and J lost 4, with 13 bases in between. The CDR3 here is CASSQDLTAGGNTIYF. The CDR3 coding sequence is TGTGCCAGCAGCCAAGATTTAACCGCGGGGGGAAACACCATATATTTT.

This clonotype was seen at least ten times. The chain recombines TRBV20-1 with TRBJ2-2; D gene uncertain. The CDR3 spans 12 residues. Germline CDR1 DFQATT, CDR2 SNEGSKA (reference sequence). V gave up 3 bases and J gave up 6 bases, with 8 bases separating them. The CDR3 nucleotides are TGCAGTGCTAGTCCCGGGTCCGGGGAGCTGTTTTTT. Encoded protein: CSASPGSGELFF.

The rearrangement links TRBV5-1 to TRBJ1-1; the D gene is possibly TRBD1 (5 bases). CDR3 length: 15 residues. Germline-derived CDR1 and CDR2 are SGHRS and YFSETQ. With 4 bases removed from V and 3 bases from J, the gap between germline ends came to 16 bases. The CDR3 here is CASSLLGRGDTEAFF. CDR3 nucleotide sequence: TGCGCCAGCAGCCTTTTAGGGCGAGGGGACACTGAAGCTTTCTTT.

The sample holds a few counts of this clonotype. This chain links TRBV11-2 with TRBJ2-1; a possible D gene is TRBD2 (5 bases). Trimming left V 4 bases short and J 6 bases short, with 13 bases between. The CDR3 spans 14 residues. CDR1 SGHAT and CDR2 FQNNGV come from the germline V gene. CDR3 bases: TGTGCCAGCAGCTCTTACCAGGCGGGCAATGAGCAGTTCTTC. This encodes CASSSYQAGNEQFF.

This clonotype was detected a few times. The rearrangement uses TRBV7-8 and TRBJ2-3; TRBD2 agrees at 7 bases. V trimming: 5 bases; J trimming: 1 base; junction bases outside the gene matches: 6. The CDR3 consists of 15 residues. CDR1 is SGHVS, CDR2 FQNEAQ, per germline. The CDR3 region is CASSRGRVGTDTQYF. CDR3 DNA sequence: TGTGCCAGCAGCCGTGGGAGGGTGGGCACAGATACGCAGTATTTT. The variable domain in full, with the rest retrieved from reference TRBV7-8 and TRBJ2-3, is GAGVSQSPRYKVAKRGQDVALRCDPISGHVSLFWYQQALGQGPEFLTYFQNEAQLDKSGLPSDRFFAERPEGSVSTLKIQRTQQEDSAVYLCASSRGRVGTDTQYFGPGTRLTVL.

The chain is built from TRBV7-9 and TRBJ1-4; 8 nucleotides line up with TRBD1. V trimming: 5 bases; J trimming: 8 bases; junction bases outside the gene matches: 10. The CDR3 runs to 15 residues. The V gene's germline CDR1 is SEHNR and CDR2 FQNEAQ (reference sequence). The CDR3 here is CASSASRGQGEKLFF. As DNA, the CDR3 is TGTGCCAGCAGCGCATCCAGGGGGCAAGGGGAAAAACTGTTTTTT. Looking up the rest from reference TRBV7-9 and TRBJ1-4 gives the full variable domain: DTGVSQNPRHKITKRGQNVTFRCDPISEHNRLYWYRQTLGQGPEFLTYFQNEAQLEKSRLLSDRFSAERPKGSFSTLEIQRTEQGDSAMYLCASSASRGQGEKLFFGSGTQLSVL.

This clonotype was counted between two and nine times. The chain employs TRBV7-8 and TRBJ2-1; D unresolved. The CDR3 extends over 15 amino acids. The germline gives CDR1 SGHVS, CDR2 FQNEAQ. V lost 5 bases and J 6 bases, leaving 17 bases between the germline ends. The CDR3 sequence: CASSDRTLSTNEQFF. CDR3 bases: TGTGCCAGCAGCGATCGGACCCTCTCTACCAATGAGCAGTTCTTC.